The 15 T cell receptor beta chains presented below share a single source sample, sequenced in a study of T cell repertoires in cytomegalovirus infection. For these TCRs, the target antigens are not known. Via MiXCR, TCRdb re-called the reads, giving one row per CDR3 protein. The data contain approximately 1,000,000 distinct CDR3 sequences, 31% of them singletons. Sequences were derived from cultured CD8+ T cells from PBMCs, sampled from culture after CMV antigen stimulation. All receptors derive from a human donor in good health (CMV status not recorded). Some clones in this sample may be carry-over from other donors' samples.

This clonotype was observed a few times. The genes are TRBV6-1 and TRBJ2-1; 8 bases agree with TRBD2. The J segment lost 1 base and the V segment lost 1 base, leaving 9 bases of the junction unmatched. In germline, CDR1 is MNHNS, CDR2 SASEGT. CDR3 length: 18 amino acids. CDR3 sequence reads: CASSEDPPGGMSYNEQFF. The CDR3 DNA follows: TGTGCCAGCAGTGAAGACCCACCGGGGGGGATGTCCTACAATGAGCAGTTCTTC.

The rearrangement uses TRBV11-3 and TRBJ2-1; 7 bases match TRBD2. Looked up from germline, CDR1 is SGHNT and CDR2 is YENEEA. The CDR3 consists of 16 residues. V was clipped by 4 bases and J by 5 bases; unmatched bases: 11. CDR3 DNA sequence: TGTGCCAGCAGCTCAGAGGGGCCAGGGAGGGACAATGAGCAGTTCTTC. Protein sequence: CASSSEGPGRDNEQFF. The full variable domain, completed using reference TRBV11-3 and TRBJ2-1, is EAGVVQSPRYKIIEKKQPVAFWCNPISGHNTLYWYLQNLGQGPELLIRYENEEAVDDSQLPKDRFSAERLKGVDSTLKIQPAELGDSAVYLCASSSEGPGRDNEQFFGPGTRLTVL.

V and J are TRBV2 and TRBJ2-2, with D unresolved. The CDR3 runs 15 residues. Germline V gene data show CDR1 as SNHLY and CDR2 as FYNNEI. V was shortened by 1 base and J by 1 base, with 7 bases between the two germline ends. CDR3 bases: TGTGCCAGCAGTGAAGTGGAAGAGAACACCGGGGAGCTGTTTTTT. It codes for CASSEVEENTGELFF.

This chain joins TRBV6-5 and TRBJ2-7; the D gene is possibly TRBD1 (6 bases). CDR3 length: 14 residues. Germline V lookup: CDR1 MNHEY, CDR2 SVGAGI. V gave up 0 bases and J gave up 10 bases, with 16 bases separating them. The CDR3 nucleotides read TGTGCCAGCAGTTACTCGAGGTTGTCAGGGGATCAGTACGTC. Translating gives CASSYSRLSGDQYV.

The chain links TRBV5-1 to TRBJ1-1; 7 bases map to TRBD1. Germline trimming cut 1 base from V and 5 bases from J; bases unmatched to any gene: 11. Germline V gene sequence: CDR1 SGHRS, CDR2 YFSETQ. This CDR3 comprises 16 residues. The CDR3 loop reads CASSLPPQGIETEAFF. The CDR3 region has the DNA TGCGCCAGCAGCTTGCCTCCACAGGGGATTGAGACTGAAGCTTTCTTT.

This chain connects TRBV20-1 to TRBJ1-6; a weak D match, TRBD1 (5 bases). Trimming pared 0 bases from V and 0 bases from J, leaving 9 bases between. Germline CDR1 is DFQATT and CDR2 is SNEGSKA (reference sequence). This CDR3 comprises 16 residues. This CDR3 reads CSARDRAGSYNSPLHF. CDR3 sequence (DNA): TGCAGTGCTAGAGACAGGGCAGGCTCCTATAATTCACCCCTCCACTTT.

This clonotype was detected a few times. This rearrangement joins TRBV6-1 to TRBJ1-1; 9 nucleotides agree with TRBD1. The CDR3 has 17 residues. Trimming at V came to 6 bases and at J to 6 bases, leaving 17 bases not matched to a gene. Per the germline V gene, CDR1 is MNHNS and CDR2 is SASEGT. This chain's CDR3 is CASRDPGQGFSASEAFF. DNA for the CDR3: TGTGCCAGCAGAGACCCAGGACAGGGGTTTTCGGCTTCTGAAGCTTTCTTT.

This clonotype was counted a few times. The CDR3 loop reads CASSPNPGQGNEQFF. The CDR3 DNA sequence: TGTGCCAGCAGCCCAAACCCGGGCCAGGGGAATGAGCAGTTCTTC. V and J are TRBV6-6 and TRBJ2-1; D might be TRBD1 (6 bases). This CDR3 region has 15 residues. In germline, CDR1 is MNHNY, CDR2 SVGAGI (reference sequence). V lost 6 bases and J lost 7, with 19 bases in between.

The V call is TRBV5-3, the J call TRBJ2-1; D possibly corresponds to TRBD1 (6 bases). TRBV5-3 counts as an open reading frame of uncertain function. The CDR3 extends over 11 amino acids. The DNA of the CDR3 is TGTGTCACCGTGAGGGGGAATGAGCAGTTCTTC. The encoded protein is CVTVRGNEQFF.

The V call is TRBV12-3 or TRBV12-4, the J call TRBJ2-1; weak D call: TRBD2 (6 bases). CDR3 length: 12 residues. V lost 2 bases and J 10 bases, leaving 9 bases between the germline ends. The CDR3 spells CASSLQGGEQFF. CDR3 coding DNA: TGTGCCAGCAGTTTACAGGGAGGCGAGCAGTTCTTC.

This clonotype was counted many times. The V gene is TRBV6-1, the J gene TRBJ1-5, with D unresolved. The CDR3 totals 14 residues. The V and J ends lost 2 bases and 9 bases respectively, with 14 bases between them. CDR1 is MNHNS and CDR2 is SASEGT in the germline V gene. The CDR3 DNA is TGTGCCAGCAGTGAAAAGGTCGGCCCCAGGCCCCAGCATTTT. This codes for CASSEKVGPRPQHF.

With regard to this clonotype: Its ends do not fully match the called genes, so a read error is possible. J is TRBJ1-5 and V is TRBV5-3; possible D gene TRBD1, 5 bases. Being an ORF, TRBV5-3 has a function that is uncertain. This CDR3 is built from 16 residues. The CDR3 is CASSLLRDGRNQPQHF. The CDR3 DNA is TGTGCCAGCAGCTTGCTGAGGGACGGCCGCAATCAGCCCCAGCATTTT.

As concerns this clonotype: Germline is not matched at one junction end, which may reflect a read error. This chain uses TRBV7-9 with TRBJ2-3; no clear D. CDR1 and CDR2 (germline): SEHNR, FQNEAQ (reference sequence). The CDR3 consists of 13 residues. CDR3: CVSSLPYHQAQYF. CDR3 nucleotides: TGTGTCAGCAGCTTACCCTATCACCAGGCGCAGTATTTT.

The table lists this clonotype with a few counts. The CDR3 sequence is CAIRQELNEQFF. In DNA, the CDR3 is TGTGCCATCAGACAAGAGCTGAATGAGCAGTTCTTC. This rearrangement joins TRBV10-3 to TRBJ2-1; D is undetermined. Germline V gene lookup returns CDR1 ENHRY and CDR2 SYGVKD. CDR3 length: 12 amino acids. V was pared by 6 bases and J by 7 bases, with 10 bases between.

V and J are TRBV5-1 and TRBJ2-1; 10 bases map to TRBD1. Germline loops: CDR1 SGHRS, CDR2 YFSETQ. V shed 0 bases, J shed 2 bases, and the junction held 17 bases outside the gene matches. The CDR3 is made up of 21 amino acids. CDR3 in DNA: TGCGCCAGCAGCTTGGCCCTCAGGGACAGGGGAAGGGGGAGCCCCTACAATGAGCAGTTCTTC. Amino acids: CASSLALRDRGRGSPYNEQFF.